Shown below are 14 T cell receptor beta chains from a single sample sequenced in a study of cytomegalovirus exposure and HLA in healthy donors. The study ran its PCR with 60 Vbeta and 13 Jbeta primers. Sequenced by immunoSEQ multiplex PCR; TCRdb stores in-frame clones only, minus some. This table holds around 200,000 clones, 70% to 85% found once. The specimen was PBMCs. These receptors originate from a girl between 2 and 10 years old in good health and CMV-seropositive.

The rearrangement joins TRBV29-1 to TRBJ2-2; D possibly corresponds to TRBD1 (5 bases). The CDR3 length is 16 residues. The germline V and J ends were trimmed by 6 bases and 5 bases, with 22 bases remaining between them. Germline values: CDR1 SQVTM, CDR2 ANQGSEA. CDR3 region: CSVGRIFAGRTGELFF. Written as DNA, the CDR3 is TGCAGCGTGGGGCGTATTTTCGCAGGCCGGACCGGGGAGCTGTTTTTT.

The chain couples TRBV29-1 to TRBJ2-2; TRBD2 might be the D (5 bases). This CDR3 is built from 13 residues. Trimming took 4 bases from V and 0 from J, leaving 6 bases between them. Germline V gives CDR1 SQVTM, CDR2 ANQGSEA. CDR3 bases: TGCAGCGTTGCGGGGTCGAACACCGGGGAGCTGTTTTTT. Protein product: CSVAGSNTGELFF.

This rearrangement joins TRBV19 to TRBJ2-2; D gene uncertain. The CDR3 contains 14 residues. The V and J ends lost 4 bases and 1 base respectively, with 7 bases between them. Per the germline V gene, CDR1 is LNHDA and CDR2 is SQIVND (reference sequence). The CDR3 bases are TGTGCCAGTAGTAACAACCTGAACACCGGGGAGCTGTTTTTT. It specifies CASSNNLNTGELFF.

The V call is TRBV5-1, the J call TRBJ1-1; D not resolved. CDR1 SGHRS and CDR2 YFSETQ come from the germline V gene. The CDR3 length is 11 residues. V gave up 5 bases and J gave up 7 bases, with 9 bases separating them. CDR3 nucleotides: TGCGCCAGCAGAATAGAATATGAAGCTTTCTTT. It translates to CASRIEYEAFF.

Comments on this clone: One end of the junction fails to match germline, which may point to a read error. This CDR3 is also generated by other DNA sequences in the sample. The rearrangement joins TRBV6-1 to TRBJ1-5; no firm D call. The CDR3 has 14 amino acids. Germline V gives CDR1 MNHNS, CDR2 SASEGT. The CDR3 DNA reads as TGTGCCAGCAGTGAACTGTCAGGCAATCAACCCCAGCATTTT. Amino acids: CASSELSGNQPQHF.

This rearrangement joins TRBV7-3 to TRBJ2-1, with 8 bases aligning to TRBD2. In germline, CDR1 is SGHTA, CDR2 FQGTGA. The CDR3 runs to 12 residues. The junction had 3 bases not matched to a gene; V was cut back by 5 bases and J by 9 bases. The DNA for the CDR3 is TGTGCCAGCAGCGCCAGCGGGGGTGAGCAGTTCTTC. This encodes CASSASGGEQFF. Combining the CDR3 with reference TRBV7-3 and TRBJ2-1 gives the whole variable domain GAGVSQTPSNKVTEKGKYVELRCDPISGHTALYWYRQSLGQGPEFLIYFQGTGAADDSGLPNDRFFAVRPEGSVSTLKIQRTERGDSAVYLCASSASGGEQFFGPGTRLTVL.

The chain employs TRBV5-1 and TRBJ1-1; D unresolved. Germline V gene sequence: CDR1 SGHRS, CDR2 YFSETQ. The V gene lost 0 bases and the J gene lost 2 bases, with 11 bases spanning the gap. This CDR3 region has 15 residues. CDR3 bases: TGCGCCAGCAGCTTGGCCGAGGCGAGAAACACTGAAGCTTTCTTT. Residues: CASSLAEARNTEAFF. The complete variable domain, with remaining parts taken from reference TRBV5-1 and TRBJ1-1, reads KAGVTQTPRYLIKTRGQQVTLSCSPISGHRSVSWYQQTPGQGLQFLFEYFSETQRNKGNFPGRFSGRQFSNSRSEMNVSTLELGDSALYLCASSLAEARNTEAFFGQGTRLTVV.

The chain has TRBV6-5 and TRBJ1-2; 10 bases are shared with TRBD1. The CDR3 sequence is 14 residues long. The germline gives CDR1 MNHEY, CDR2 SVGAGI. Losses at the gene ends were 4 bases for V and 8 bases for J; bases not matched to a gene: 7. CDR3: CASSSSGTGVGYTF. The CDR3 DNA follows: TGTGCCAGCAGTTCGTCCGGGACAGGGGTAGGCTACACCTTC.

The rearrangement links TRBV19 to TRBJ1-6, with a tentative D call TRBD1 (5 bases). CDR1 is LNHDA and CDR2 is SQIVND in the germline V gene (reference sequence). Trimming left V 8 bases short and J 0 bases short, with 20 bases between. The CDR3 covers 18 residues. In nucleotides, the CDR3 is TGTGCCAGTCATCCGACAGCCTCCCTCAGCTCCTATAATTCACCCCTCCACTTT. Its translation: CASHPTASLSSYNSPLHF.

The chain employs TRBV5-4 and TRBJ2-3; D is perhaps TRBD2 (6 bases). Per germline, CDR1 SGHNT and CDR2 YYREEE (reference sequence). V lost 2 bases and J 1 base, leaving 11 bases between the germline ends. This CDR3 has 15 amino acids. The CDR3, as DNA: TGTGCCAGCAGCTTTGGGGACTCCCGCACAGATACGCAGTATTTT. Encoded protein: CASSFGDSRTDTQYF.

The genes are TRBV9 and TRBJ2-1, with TRBD2 as a possible D gene (5 bases). Per germline, CDR1 SGDLS and CDR2 YYNGEE. Trimming took 3 bases from V and 0 from J, leaving 13 bases between them. The CDR3 has 16 residues. The CDR3: CASSDRRGSSYNEQFF. The CDR3 DNA follows: TGTGCCAGCAGCGACCGACGGGGAAGCTCCTACAATGAGCAGTTCTTC.

The chain uses TRBV9 and TRBJ2-5; the D gene is possibly TRBD1 (6 bases). The CDR3 runs 16 residues. V was cut by 0 bases and J by 5 bases, with 17 bases left in between. Germline assignment: CDR1 SGDLS and CDR2 YYNGEE. For the CDR3, the DNA is TGTGCCAGCAGCGTAGAGCTGGACAGCATTCTGGAGACCCAGTACTTC. It specifies CASSVELDSILETQYF. The whole variable domain, filled in from reference TRBV9 and TRBJ2-5, reads DSGVTQTPKHLITATGQRVTLRCSPRSGDLSVYWYQQSLDQGLQFLIQYYNGEERAKGNILERFSAQQFPDLHSELNLSSLELGDSALYFCASSVELDSILETQYFGPGTRLLVL.

The sample holds one count of this clone. The CDR3 reads CASSRRGTGLETQYF. The CDR3 nucleotides are TGTGCCAGCAGTCGCCGGGGGACAGGGTTGGAGACCCAGTACTTC. The genes are TRBV11-2 and TRBJ2-5, with 9 bases fitting TRBD1. The CDR3 loop spans 15 amino acids. V gave up 6 bases and J gave up 5 bases; unmatched junction bases: 10. Germline-derived CDR1 and CDR2 are SGHAT and FQNNGV.

The V call is TRBV29-1, the J call TRBJ2-4; TRBD1 is a possible D gene (6 bases). Trimming took 4 bases from V and 6 from J, leaving 19 bases between them. Germline V gene lookup returns CDR1 SQVTM and CDR2 ANQGSEA. This CDR3 region has 15 residues. As DNA, the CDR3 is TGCAGCGTTGTTGGCCTCACGGACAGTGTAAACATTCAGTACTTC. This codes for CSVVGLTDSVNIQYF.